Below are 14 T cell receptor beta chains sequenced from a single sample in a study of identical twins. TCRdb re-called the 5' RACE reads with MiXCR, one entry per CDR3 protein. Here the sample spans 500,000 to 700,000 distinct CDR3 sequences, about 7.6% being singletons. The sample was also reused in another study, on yellow fever vaccine responses in identical twins.

The sample was PBMCs. The receptors originated from a woman aged 18-30 years in good health.

This clonotype was seen ten or more times. The V and J genes are TRBV27 and TRBJ2-1, with TRBD2 identical over 9 bases. The CDR3 is 16 residues long. The V gene end was trimmed by 5 bases and the J gene end by 7 bases; junction bases not matched to a gene: 12. The germline V gene encodes CDR1 MNHEY and CDR2 SMNVEV (reference sequence). CDR3 coding DNA: TGTGCCAGCAGTGCAGGTAGCGGGGGAGATTTAAATGAGCAGTTCTTC. Translated: CASSAGSGGDLNEQFF.

This clonotype was counted a few times. This rearrangement joins TRBV4-1 to TRBJ2-7; the match to TRBD2 covers 8 bases. Germline V lookup: CDR1 MGHRA, CDR2 YSYEKL. The CDR3 loop spans 16 amino acids. V was pared by 2 bases and J by 1 base, with 7 bases of the junction left unmatched. The CDR3 is CASSQNSGTPSYEQYF. As DNA, the CDR3 is TGCGCCAGCAGCCAAAATAGCGGGACCCCGTCCTACGAGCAGTACTTC.

This clonotype was detected only a few times. J is TRBJ2-3 and V is TRBV20-1; a possible D gene is TRBD2 (6 bases). V was pared by 4 bases and J by 4 bases, with 15 bases between. Germline CDR1 DFQATT, CDR2 SNEGSKA (reference sequence). The CDR3 runs 14 residues. The CDR3 reads CSATWGGTADTQYF. DNA of the CDR3: TGCAGTGCTACATGGGGCGGGACGGCAGATACGCAGTATTTT.

This clonotype was seen many times. The chain employs TRBV20-1 and TRBJ2-5, with 7 bases fitting TRBD2. The length of the CDR3 is 13 residues. CDR1 is DFQATT and CDR2 is SNEGSKA in the germline V gene (reference sequence). V shed 3 bases and J 0 bases; nucleotides not matched to a gene: 1. The CDR3 DNA is TGCAGTGCTAGCCGGGGGGACCAAGAGACCCAGTACTTC. Its translation is CSASRGDQETQYF.

This clonotype appeared many times. This chain connects TRBV3-1 to TRBJ2-5; no firm D call. There are 13 residues in the CDR3. Germline V gene data show CDR1 as LGHDT and CDR2 as YNNKEL (reference sequence). Trimming left V 0 bases short and J 4 bases short, with 6 bases between. The CDR3 here is CASSQELVETQYF. DNA of the CDR3: TGTGCCAGCAGCCAAGAGCTAGTAGAGACCCAGTACTTC.

There are a few counts of this clonotype. DNA for the CDR3: TGTGCCAGCAGTTTAGGGGGAGGGCAGCGGTACGGCTACACCTTC. Translating it yields CASSLGGGQRYGYTF. The chain has TRBV12-3 or TRBV12-4 and TRBJ1-2; no reliable D call. V shed 1 base and J shed 8 bases, with 17 bases lying between them. CDR3 length: 15 residues.

This clonotype occurred many times. This chain joins TRBV28 and TRBJ2-1; D assignment may be TRBD1 or TRBD2 (5 bases each). V was trimmed by 3 bases and J by 9 bases, leaving 9 bases between them. The CDR3 sequence is 12 residues long. In germline, CDR1 is MDHEN, CDR2 SYDVKM. The CDR3 coding sequence is TGTGCCAGCAGTTTGAGGGGCACTGAGCAGTTCTTC. It yields the protein CASSLRGTEQFF.

This clonotype was seen ten or more times. The chain combines TRBV7-9 with TRBJ2-1; TRBD2 matches at 8 bases. Germline CDR1 reads SEHNR; CDR2 reads FQNEAQ (reference sequence). This CDR3 spans 17 amino acids. J lost 3 bases, V lost 4 bases, and 11 bases had no gene match. The CDR3 nucleotides read TGTGCCAGCAGCTCGAGCTACGGGGGGGGCCTCTACAATGAGCAGTTCTTC. Amino acids: CASSSSYGGGLYNEQFF.

This clonotype showed up many times. The chain joins TRBV7-9 to TRBJ2-3; no reliable D call. Germline values: CDR1 SEHNR, CDR2 FQNEAQ (reference sequence). There are 13 residues in the CDR3. The V end was cut by 5 bases, the J end by 2 bases, with 8 bases between. As DNA, the CDR3 is TGTGCCAGCAGCGCCCGAAACACAGATACGCAGTATTTT. Translation: CASSARNTDTQYF.

This sequence joins TRBV27 and TRBJ2-7; no clear D. In germline, CDR1 is MNHEY, CDR2 SMNVEV (reference sequence). CDR3 size: 18 residues. Trimming removed 6 bases at V and 0 bases at J, with 24 bases between. The CDR3 DNA sequence: TGTGCCAGCAGACCCCGCGCCCGAACAGTTAACAGCTCCTACGAGCAGTACGTC. Amino acids: CASRPRARTVNSSYEQYV.

The chain recombines TRBV12-3 or TRBV12-4 with TRBJ2-3; D perhaps matches TRBD2 (5 bases). The ends were cut back, 8 bases at V and 0 bases at J, with 12 bases in the middle. This CDR3 is built from 14 residues. In DNA, the CDR3 is TGTGCCAGCCTACTCCGGGAAAGCACAGATACGCAGTATTTT. It encodes CASLLRESTDTQYF.

This clonotype occurred many times. The chain uses TRBV12-3 or TRBV12-4 and TRBJ2-3; D might be TRBD1 (5 bases). The V and J ends lost 6 bases and 4 bases respectively, with 20 bases between them. The CDR3 contains 16 residues. Written as DNA, the CDR3 is TGTGCCAGCAGCCCCGTGCCGTCTAGGGGTTCAGATACGCAGTATTTT. This translates into CASSPVPSRGSDTQYF.

The chain joins TRBV25-1 to TRBJ2-3, with 9 positions matching TRBD2. CDR3 size: 20 residues. Germline V lookup: CDR1 MGHDK, CDR2 SYGVNS. V shed 0 bases and J 0 bases; nucleotides not matched to a gene: 13. This CDR3 reads CASSEYPPGGLAGSTDTQYF. The CDR3, as DNA: TGTGCCAGCAGTGAATACCCTCCGGGAGGGCTAGCGGGGAGCACAGATACGCAGTATTTT.

This clonotype was counted ten times or more. V gene TRBV7-9 combines with J gene TRBJ1-2; TRBD1 might be the D (5 bases). Deletions cut 8 bases from V and 7 bases from J, with 8 bases between. Germline V gives CDR1 SEHNR, CDR2 FQNEAQ (reference sequence). The CDR3 sequence is 10 residues long. The CDR3 region has the DNA TGTGCCAGCGCTGGGGGTGGCTACACCTTC. Amino acid sequence: CASAGGGYTF.